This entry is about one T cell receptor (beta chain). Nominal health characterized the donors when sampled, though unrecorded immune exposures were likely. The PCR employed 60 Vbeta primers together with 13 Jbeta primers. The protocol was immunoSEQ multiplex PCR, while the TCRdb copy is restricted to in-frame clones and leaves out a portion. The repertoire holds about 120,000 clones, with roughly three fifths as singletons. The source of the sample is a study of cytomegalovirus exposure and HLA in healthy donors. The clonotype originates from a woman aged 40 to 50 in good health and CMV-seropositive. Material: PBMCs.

Here the CDR3 reads CASSLASGTGELFF. The CDR3 DNA reads TGTGCCAGCAGCTTAGCTAGCGGGACCGGGGAGCTGTTTTTT. V and J are TRBV11-1 and TRBJ2-2, with TRBD2 matching 7 bases. The CDR3 loop spans 14 amino acids. Germline lookup yields CDR1 SGHAT and CDR2 FQDESV (reference sequence). The J segment lost 5 bases and the V segment lost 0 bases, leaving 0 bases of the junction unmatched.